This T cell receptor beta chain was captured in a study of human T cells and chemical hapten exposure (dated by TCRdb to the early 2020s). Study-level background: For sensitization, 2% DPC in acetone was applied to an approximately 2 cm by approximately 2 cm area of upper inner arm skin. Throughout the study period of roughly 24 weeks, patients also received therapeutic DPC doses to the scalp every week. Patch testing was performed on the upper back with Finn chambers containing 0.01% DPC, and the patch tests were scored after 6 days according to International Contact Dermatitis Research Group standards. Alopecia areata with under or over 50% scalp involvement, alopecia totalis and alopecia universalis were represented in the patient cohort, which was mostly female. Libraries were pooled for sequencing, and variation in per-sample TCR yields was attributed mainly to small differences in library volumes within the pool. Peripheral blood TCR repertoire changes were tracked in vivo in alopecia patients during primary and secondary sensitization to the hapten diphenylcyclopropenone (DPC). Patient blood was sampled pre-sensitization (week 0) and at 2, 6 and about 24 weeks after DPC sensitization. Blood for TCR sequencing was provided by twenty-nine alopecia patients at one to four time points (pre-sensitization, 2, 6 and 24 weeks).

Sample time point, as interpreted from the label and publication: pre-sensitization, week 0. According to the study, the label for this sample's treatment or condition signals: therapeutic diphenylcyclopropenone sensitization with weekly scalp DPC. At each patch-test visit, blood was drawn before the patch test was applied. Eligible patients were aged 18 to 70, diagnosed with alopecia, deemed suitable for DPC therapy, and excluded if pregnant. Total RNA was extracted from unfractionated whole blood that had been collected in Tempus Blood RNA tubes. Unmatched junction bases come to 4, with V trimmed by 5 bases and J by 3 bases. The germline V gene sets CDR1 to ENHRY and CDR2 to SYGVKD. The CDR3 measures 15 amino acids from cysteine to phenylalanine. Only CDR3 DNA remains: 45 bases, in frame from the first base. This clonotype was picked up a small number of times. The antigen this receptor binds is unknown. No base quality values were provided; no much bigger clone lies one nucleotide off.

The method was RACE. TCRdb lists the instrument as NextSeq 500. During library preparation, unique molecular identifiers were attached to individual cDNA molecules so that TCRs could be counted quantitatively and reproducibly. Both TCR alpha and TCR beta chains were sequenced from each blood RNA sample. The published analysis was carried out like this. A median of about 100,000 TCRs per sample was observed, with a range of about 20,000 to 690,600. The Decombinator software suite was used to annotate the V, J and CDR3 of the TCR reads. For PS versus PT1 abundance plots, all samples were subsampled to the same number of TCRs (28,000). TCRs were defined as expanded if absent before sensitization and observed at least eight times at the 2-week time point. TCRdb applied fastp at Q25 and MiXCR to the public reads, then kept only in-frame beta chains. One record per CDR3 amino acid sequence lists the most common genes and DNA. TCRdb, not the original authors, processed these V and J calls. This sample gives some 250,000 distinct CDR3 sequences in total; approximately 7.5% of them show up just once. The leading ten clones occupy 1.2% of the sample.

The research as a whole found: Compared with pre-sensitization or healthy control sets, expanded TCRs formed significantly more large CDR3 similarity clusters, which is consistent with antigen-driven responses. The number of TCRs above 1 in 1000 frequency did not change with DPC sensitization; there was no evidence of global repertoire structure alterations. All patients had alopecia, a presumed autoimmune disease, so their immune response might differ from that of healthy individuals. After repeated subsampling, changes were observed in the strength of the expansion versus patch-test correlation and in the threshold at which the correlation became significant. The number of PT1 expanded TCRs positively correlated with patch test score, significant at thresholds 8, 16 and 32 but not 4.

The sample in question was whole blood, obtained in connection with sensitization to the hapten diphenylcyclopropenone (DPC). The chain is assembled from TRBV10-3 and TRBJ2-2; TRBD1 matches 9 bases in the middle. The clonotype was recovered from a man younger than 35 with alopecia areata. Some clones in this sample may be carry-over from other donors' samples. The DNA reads TGTGCCATCAGTCCCGGACAGGGGTACACCGGGGAGCTGTTTTTT. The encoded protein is CAISPGQGYTGELFF.